This entry describes one TCR beta chain. The specificity of this receptor is unknown. The input lacks base qualities; no much larger clone sits a single base away. The cohort was made up of 650 to 700 healthy bone marrow donors. At the time of sampling, all cohort members were nominally healthy, though unrecorded immune exposures were likely present. The donor tested CMV seropositive and was one of the 289 seropositive cohort members. Every donor gave a peripheral blood sample, and the peripheral blood mononuclear cells from that sample were used for TCR beta sequencing. The Qiagen DNeasy Blood Extraction Kit was used to extract genomic DNA from the blood cell samples. The data belong to a study of cytomegalovirus exposure and HLA in healthy donors (dated by TCRdb to about 2017). Regarding the research as a whole: According to an earlier analysis of a few hundred of the donors, 200 million or so T cells yielded roughly 100 million unique TCR beta sequences and approximately 300 Gb of sequence data. In addition to the first cohort of approximately 670 subjects, a separate validation cohort of 120 different subjects was used. To study patterns of TCR occurrence, a later analysis re-analyzed previously published TCR beta repertoires from hundreds of donors and added high-resolution HLA genotyping. Among the roughly 390 genotyped donors, under 90% belonged to the genetic ancestry cluster associated with self-reported Caucasian donors. Typing coverage varied by locus: roughly 629-630 donors for A, B, C, DRB1 and DQB1; approximately 520 for DQA1; around 610 for DPA1; 450 to 480 for DPB1. An early release that covered fewer than 750 HLA-typed donors contained approximately 320 gigabases of sequencing data and roughly 84 million unique TCR sequences. The study combined high-throughput TCR immunosequencing, statistical association of individual TCRs with disease status, and machine learning to predict cytomegalovirus infection status. Roughly 5 DR-DQ haplotypes were handled as single units for association and clustering, since linkage in the cohort was strong. All discovery cohort repertoires had been generated on a single sequencing platform. The aim of the study was to test whether cataloging public T cell receptors could identify signatures of past pathogen exposure. To decide whether each TCR beta V gene segment behaved as functional or pseudogenic, an earlier analysis of some 600 of the donors relied on high-throughput TCR beta sequencing. A later genetic analysis used genome-wide SNP genotypes for about three fifths of the roughly 700 donors, treating that subset as a discovery cohort. Donor age, sex, ethnicity and CMV serostatus were collected together with the repertoire data. Among some 410 genotyped donors of the cohort, an average of 235,054 unique TCR beta nucleotide sequences were sequenced per donor, roughly 18% of them non-productive. Class I and class II HLA loci were covered by the typing at four-digit resolution. The T cell repertoires of 666 subjects were profiled by immunosequencing and related to cytomegalovirus serostatus. Rather than using new phenotypic data, the later analysis identified candidate immune exposures from TCR beta sequences and from how often those sequences occurred across donors. The study at large found these results: In a later analysis, HLA-associated TCR beta chains were found to be more clonally expanded and to have lower generation probabilities than equally common non-associated chains. The classifier was reported to diagnose cytomegalovirus status with high specificity and sensitivity in both the original cohort and the validation cohort. The study gave a list of more than 150 TCR beta chains associated with cytomegalovirus. According to the authors, the approach could potentially be generalized to other disease states and immunological phenotypes. Because some donors lacked HLA typing at each locus, the association tests relied only on the typed subset. In this cohort, only TCR beta chains were sequenced, and detectable features were limited by the absence of alpha or paired-chain data. Most TCR sequences were observed very rarely across donors, whereas some public TCRs were present in many individuals. A further reported finding was that TCR beta sequences accurately predicted the HLA-A and HLA-B alleles for most subjects in the first cohort. Compared with the roughly 670-donor mean, donors in an Asian-associated ancestry cluster had fewer N-insertions in productive TCRs, according to a later genetic analysis. A few of the identified cytomegalovirus-associated TCR beta chains were confirmed in vitro to be specific for cytomegalovirus antigens. Some IMGT-functional V segments, including TRBV6-2 and TRBV6-3, could not be told apart with the 87-base-pair reads, so those segments were excluded. In a later analysis, several top co-occurrence clusters were reported to appear linked to parvovirus B19, influenza, CMV and Epstein-Barr virus. In a later analysis, TCR association rates were found to vary across HLA loci, with the most associated TCRs seen for DRB1 alleles and the fewest for HLA-C alleles. Assigning TCR associations to individual alleles was difficult when HLA alleles, especially DR and DQ, strongly co-occurred. CMV serostatus was the only immune exposure information available for the cohort. Specific HLA alleles were associated with roughly 17,000 TCR beta sequences at a false discovery rate of 0.05 in a later analysis. The sequencing pipeline was judged likely to have produced a cluster of highly shared sequence variants as a technical artifact. Sequencing depth was assumed to be roughly uniform across donors in the presence/absence analyses, though that assumption may not hold. About 15 rarely observed V segments, including chromosome 9 orphons, were excluded from the earlier analysis of 550 to 700 of the donors because counts were too low. Linkage disequilibrium might explain the correlated functional status among segregating V segments, but an unknown experimental factor could not be excluded. V-gene and J-gene trimming of TCR beta chains was associated with a missense DCLRE1C variant in a later genetic analysis, and the association was replicated in an independent cohort. Most CMV-associated TCR beta chains appeared to be HLA-restricted in a later analysis, and the HLA associations seemed to be driven largely by CMV exposure. In an earlier analysis of several hundred of the donors, most TCR beta V segments were observed in productive rearrangements about 90% or about 30% of the time, broadly matching IMGT annotations.

Libraries were prepared through the immunoSEQ multiplex PCR assay. The multiplex PCR relied on a mix of 60 forward primers for TCR Vbeta segments and 13 reverse primers for TCR Jbeta segments. Amplification of the CDR3 region of rearranged TCR beta genes was performed with a multiplex PCR assay on genomic DNA. The amplified TCR beta libraries were sequenced on the Illumina HiSeq System as 87-base-pair reads. On the authors' methods: A later analysis counted about 80 million unique TCR beta chains across the 666 repertoires, and roughly 11 million of these chains were shared by at least two donors. A nearest-neighbor algorithm error-corrected the raw reads and collapsed the reads into unique sequences, merging closely related sequences to remove PCR and sequencing errors. CDR3 sequences were aligned to IMGT reference sequences to assign V, D and J gene segments. Each retained sequence needed at least a six-nucleotide match to both a V gene segment and a J gene segment. Rearrangements were classified as productive when the CDR3 lacked stop codons and remained in frame with V and J, and all other rearrangements were classified as non-productive. CDR3 was defined according to IMGT convention as the region running from the second conserved V-encoded cysteine to the conserved J-encoded phenylalanine. Sequences without an unambiguous match to a single V gene segment were excluded from the earlier analysis of 500 to 700 of the donors. In an earlier analysis of several hundred of the donors, V segments were called functional above 56.7% productive rearrangements and were called segregating when the between-donor standard deviation exceeded 5%. A statistical classification framework was built to diagnose cytomegalovirus status from the catalog of TCR beta chain sequences. A later analysis assigned V and J genes by comparing TCR nucleotide sequences with IMGT/GENE-DB human TR gene sequences. The TCRdist pipeline was used in a later analysis to assign CDR3 sequences and most-parsimonious VDJ recombination scenarios. In a later analysis, each TCR beta chain was defined by its CDR3 amino acid sequence together with its V-gene family, and reads lacking a unique V-gene family were excluded. As a way to deal with suspected cross-contamination and a sequencing artifact, a later analysis dropped hundreds of nucleotide sequences that were highly shared and had low generation probability. In a later analysis, a clonal expansion index for each public chain was calculated from normalized within-repertoire ranks of inferred template counts. In a later analysis, generation probabilities were computed with a VDJ recombination model fitted to out-of-frame rearrangements, and the resulting probabilities were checked against IGoR. Hypergeometric tests were used in a later analysis to score TCR-TCR, TCR-HLA and TCR-CMV co-occurrence, with a repertoire-size bias correction applied to the TCR pairs. In a later analysis, false discovery rates were estimated by permuting HLA or CMV assignments 20 times. In a later analysis, co-occurring TCRs were grouped using DBSCAN, with TCRdist sequence similarity added in when clustering inside HLA-allele-positive subsets. For co-occurrence clustering, repertoires with fewer than 30,000 or more than 120,000 public chains were excluded, along with roughly five repertoires with anomalous nucleotide sharing. TCRdb re-hosts the immuneACCESS table, in-frame sequences only. Its copies lack some clones; in the studies checked, an unresolved V gene accounts for under half of them, and the cause for the rest is not known. The DNA gave D and trimming, while V, J and clone size come from that table. Counted in this sample were tens of thousands of clones; around 67% of them appeared once. 6.5% to 7.5% of the sample is held by the ten biggest clonotypes.

The CDR3 has 14 amino acids, counting the end cysteine and phenylalanine. Of the read, only the CDR3 DNA is kept; its 42 bases are in frame from base 1. From the germline V gene, CDR1 is KGHSH and CDR2 is LQKENI. A distance of 12 bases separates the germline ends of V and J, which lose 5 bases and 3 bases respectively. The rearranged chain carries TRBV18 and TRBJ2-3, and TRBD1 may be the D gene, going by 6 matching bases. The clonotype comes from a woman aged 50 to 60 in good health and CMV-seropositive. The sample taken for sequencing was PBMCs. The DNA reads TGTGCCAGCTCAACAACAGGGTTAACAGATACGCAGTATTTT. This encodes CASSTTGLTDTQYF.